The rows below give T cell receptor beta chains drawn from one sample of a study of T cells in Graves' hyperthyroidism and ophthalmopathy. TCRdb re-derived calls from the multiplex PCR reads in MiXCR, one entry per CDR3 protein. The profile covers hundreds of thousands of distinct CDR3 sequences, with approximately 14% appearing a single time and around 4.5% taken by the ten largest. Sequenced: blood. All receptors derive from a woman between 40 and 50 years old with Graves' ophthalmopathy. Each CDR3 is given without its conserved first and last residue. D genes are given only for firm matches.

>TRBJ1-5|NA|TRBV3-1
ASSQGGGGQPQH
>TRBJ1-1|NA|TRBV4-2
ASSQDSLGVVNTEAF
>TRBJ1-3|NA|TRBV6-1
ASSELGVSGNTIY
>TRBJ2-7|TRBD1|TRBV28
ASSYLTGLEQY
>TRBJ1-2|NA|TRBV6-2/TRBV6-3
ASSRYLPGAHQGYT
>TRBJ2-5|NA|TRBV6-2/TRBV6-3
ASRTNWYQETQY
>TRBJ2-5|NA|TRBV29-1
SVEEQTATGAQY
>TRBJ2-7|TRBD2|TRBV10-3
AIRQGIGAGGSYEQY
>TRBJ1-1|TRBD1|TRBV4-1
ASSPGTGRGATEAF
>TRBJ2-7|NA|TRBV7-9
ASSVRQETYEQY
>TRBJ2-2|TRBD2|TRBV29-1
SVLLDERLAGAVNTGELF
>TRBJ1-1|NA|TRBV12-3/TRBV12-4
ASSFRGADTEAF
>TRBJ2-2|NA|TRBV20-1
SARGSAGELF
>TRBJ2-7|NA|TRBV6-2/TRBV6-3
ASSVARGPTSEQY
>TRBJ2-7|TRBD2|TRBV12-3/TRBV12-4
ASGPSGISYEQY
>TRBJ2-7|NA|TRBV30
AWGRGTEPYEQY
>TRBJ2-5|NA|TRBV5-1
ASSLLLRQGETQY
>TRBJ2-5|TRBD1|TRBV5-1
ASSTGQGNQY
>TRBJ1-2|NA|TRBV6-1
ASSELGSAYGYT
>TRBJ2-2|NA|TRBV2
ASSGNTGEPF
>TRBJ2-7|TRBD1|TRBV11-2
ASSQVYGTGDIEQY
>TRBJ2-5|NA|TRBV12-3/TRBV12-4
ASSNRLTWETQY
>TRBJ2-7|NA|TRBV20-1
SARVEGDQSYEQY
>TRBJ2-4|NA|TRBV5-6
ASSLGARSGTAKNIQY
>TRBJ1-1|TRBD1|TRBV20-1
SARPGQAHTEAF
>TRBJ1-5|TRBD1|TRBV15
ATSSKLRTGGLNQPQH
>TRBJ2-2|NA|TRBV27
ASRLYPSRMTGELF
>TRBJ2-5|TRBD2|TRBV6-1
ASSGAGVTLGTTQY
>TRBJ1-2|NA|TRBV19
ASSSRADYIYGYT
>TRBJ2-7|NA|TRBV7-3
ASSPQGDGSYEQY
>TRBJ1-1|NA|TRBV18
ASSRGKGNTEAF
>TRBJ2-7|TRBD2|TRBV5-4
ASSLQLAGTYEQY
>TRBJ1-5|TRBD1|TRBV6-1
ASSATGAGQPQH
>TRBJ1-2|TRBD1|TRBV6-1
ASTSLGTGGFYGYT
>TRBJ1-2|NA|TRBV20-1
SALSTANYGYT
>TRBJ2-5|NA|TRBV4-3
ASSLTTESQETQY
>TRBJ2-2|NA|TRBV6-2/TRBV6-3
ASSATRTGELF
>TRBJ1-1|TRBD1|TRBV6-2/TRBV6-3
ASSYSDRATEAF
>TRBJ2-7|NA|TRBV28
ASSPDTFYEQY
>TRBJ2-7|TRBD2|TRBV9
ASSVSAQTSSLEQY
>TRBJ2-7|NA|TRBV28
ASSTPVGAHVY
>TRBJ2-7|NA|TRBV11-2
ASSLGWGAYEQY
>TRBJ2-5|NA|TRBV7-2
ASSLVFRETQY
>TRBJ1-2|NA|TRBV7-9
ASSLAANANYGYT
>TRBJ1-5|TRBD1|TRBV28
ASSSPTGTNQPQH
>TRBJ1-1|NA|TRBV20-1
SAGGIGEEAF
>TRBJ2-7|TRBD2|TRBV20-1
SVGLAGHYEQY
>TRBJ1-1|NA|TRBV28
ASLGVENTEAF
>TRBJ2-5|NA|TRBV30
AWSPRTNQETQY